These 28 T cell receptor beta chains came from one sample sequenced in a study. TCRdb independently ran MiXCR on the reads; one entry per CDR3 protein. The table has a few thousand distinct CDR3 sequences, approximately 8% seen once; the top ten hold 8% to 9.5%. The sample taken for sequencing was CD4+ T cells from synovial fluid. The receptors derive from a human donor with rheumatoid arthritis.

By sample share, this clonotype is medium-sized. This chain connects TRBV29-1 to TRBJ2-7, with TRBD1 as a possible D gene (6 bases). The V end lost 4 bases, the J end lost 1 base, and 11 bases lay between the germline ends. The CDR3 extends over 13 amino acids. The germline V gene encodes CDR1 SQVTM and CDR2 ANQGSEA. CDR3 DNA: TGCAGCGTTGCTAGTACAGGGTCCTACGAGCAGTACTTC. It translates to CSVASTGSYEQYF.

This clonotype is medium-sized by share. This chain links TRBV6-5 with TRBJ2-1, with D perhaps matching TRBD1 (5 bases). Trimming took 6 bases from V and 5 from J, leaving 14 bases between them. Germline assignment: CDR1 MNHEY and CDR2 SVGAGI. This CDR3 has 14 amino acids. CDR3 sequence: CASRLDDSNNEQFF. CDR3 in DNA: TGTGCCAGCAGGTTAGACGACAGTAACAATGAGCAGTTCTTC.

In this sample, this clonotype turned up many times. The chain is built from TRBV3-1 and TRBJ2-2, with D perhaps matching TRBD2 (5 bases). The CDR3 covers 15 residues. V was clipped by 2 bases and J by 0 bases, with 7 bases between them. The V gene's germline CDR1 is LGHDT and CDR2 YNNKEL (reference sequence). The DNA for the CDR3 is TGTGCCAGCAGCCAAAGAGGGTCGAACACCGGGGAGCTGTTTTTT. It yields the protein CASSQRGSNTGELFF.

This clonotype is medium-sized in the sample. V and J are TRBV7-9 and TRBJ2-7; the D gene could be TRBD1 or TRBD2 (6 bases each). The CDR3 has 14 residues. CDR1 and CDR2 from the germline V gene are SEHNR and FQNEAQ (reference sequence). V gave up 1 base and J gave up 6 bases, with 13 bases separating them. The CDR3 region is CASSLVEGGGEQYF. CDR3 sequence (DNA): TGTGCCAGCAGCTTAGTCGAGGGGGGAGGCGAGCAGTACTTC.

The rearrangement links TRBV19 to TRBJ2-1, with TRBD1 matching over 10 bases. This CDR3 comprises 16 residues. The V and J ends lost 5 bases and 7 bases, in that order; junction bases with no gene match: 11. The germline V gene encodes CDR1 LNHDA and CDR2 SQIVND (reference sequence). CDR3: CASSPLWTGGANEQFF. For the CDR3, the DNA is TGTGCCAGTAGTCCTTTATGGACAGGGGGAGCGAATGAGCAGTTCTTC.

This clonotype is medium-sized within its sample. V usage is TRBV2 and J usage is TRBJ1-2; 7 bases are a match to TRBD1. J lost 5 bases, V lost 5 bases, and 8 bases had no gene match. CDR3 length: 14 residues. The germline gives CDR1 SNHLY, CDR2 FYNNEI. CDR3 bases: TGTGCCAGCAGTCGACAGGGTTTGGGTTATGGCTACACCTTC. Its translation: CASSRQGLGYGYTF.

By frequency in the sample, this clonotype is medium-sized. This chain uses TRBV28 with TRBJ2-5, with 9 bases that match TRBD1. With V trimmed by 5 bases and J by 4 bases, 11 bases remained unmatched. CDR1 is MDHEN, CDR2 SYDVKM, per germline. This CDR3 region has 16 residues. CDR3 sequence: CASSPLQGAGGETQYF. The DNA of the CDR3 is TGTGCCAGCAGTCCCCTACAGGGGGCAGGCGGAGAGACCCAGTACTTC.

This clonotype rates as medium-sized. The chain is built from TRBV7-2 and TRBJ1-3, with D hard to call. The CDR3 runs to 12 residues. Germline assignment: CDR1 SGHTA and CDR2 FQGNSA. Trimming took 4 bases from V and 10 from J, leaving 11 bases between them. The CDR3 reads CASSSPGRTIYF. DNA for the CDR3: TGTGCCAGCAGCTCTCCGGGAAGGACCATATATTTT. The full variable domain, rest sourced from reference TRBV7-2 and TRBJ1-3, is GAGVSQSPSNKVTEKGKDVELRCDPISGHTALYWYRQSLGQGLEFLIYFQGNSAPDKSGLPSDRFSAERTGGSVSTLTIQRTQQEDSAVYLCASSSPGRTIYFGEGSWLTVV.

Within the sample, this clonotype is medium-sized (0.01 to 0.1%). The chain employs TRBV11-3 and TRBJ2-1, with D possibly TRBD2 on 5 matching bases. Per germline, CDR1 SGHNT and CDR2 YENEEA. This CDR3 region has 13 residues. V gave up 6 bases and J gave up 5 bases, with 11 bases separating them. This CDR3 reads CASRPDGNNEQFF. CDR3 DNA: TGTGCCAGCAGACCGGACGGGAACAATGAGCAGTTCTTC. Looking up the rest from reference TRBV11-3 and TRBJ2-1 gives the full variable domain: EAGVVQSPRYKIIEKKQPVAFWCNPISGHNTLYWYLQNLGQGPELLIRYENEEAVDDSQLPKDRFSAERLKGVDSTLKIQPAELGDSAVYLCASRPDGNNEQFFGPGTRLTVL.

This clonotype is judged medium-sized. In DNA, the CDR3 is TGTGCCAGCAGCTTAGCGCCTGGCACCGGGGAGCTGTTTTTT. This gives the protein CASSLAPGTGELFF. V usage is TRBV11-3 and J usage is TRBJ2-2, with unresolved D. CDR1 SGHNT and CDR2 YENEEA come from the germline V gene. The CDR3 is 14 residues long. The germline V and J ends were trimmed by 1 base and 4 bases, with 7 bases remaining between them.

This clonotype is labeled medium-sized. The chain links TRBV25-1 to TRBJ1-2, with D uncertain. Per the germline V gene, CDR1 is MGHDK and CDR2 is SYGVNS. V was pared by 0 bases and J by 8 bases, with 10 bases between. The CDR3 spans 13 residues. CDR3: CASSEYPVGGYTF. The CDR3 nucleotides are TGTGCCAGCAGTGAATACCCGGTCGGCGGCTACACCTTC.

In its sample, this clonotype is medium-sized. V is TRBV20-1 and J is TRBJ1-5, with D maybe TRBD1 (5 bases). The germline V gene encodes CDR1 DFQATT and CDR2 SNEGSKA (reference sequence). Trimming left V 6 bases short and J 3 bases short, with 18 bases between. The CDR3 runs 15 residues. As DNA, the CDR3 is TGCAGTGCGGCAACGCCAGGGTTGATCAATCAGCCCCAGCATTTT. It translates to CSAATPGLINQPQHF.

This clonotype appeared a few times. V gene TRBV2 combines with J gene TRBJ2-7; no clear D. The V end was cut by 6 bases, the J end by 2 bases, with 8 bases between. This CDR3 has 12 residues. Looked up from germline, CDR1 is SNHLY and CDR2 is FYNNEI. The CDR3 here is CASSATTYEQYF. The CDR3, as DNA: TGTGCCAGCAGCGCGACAACCTACGAGCAGTACTTC.

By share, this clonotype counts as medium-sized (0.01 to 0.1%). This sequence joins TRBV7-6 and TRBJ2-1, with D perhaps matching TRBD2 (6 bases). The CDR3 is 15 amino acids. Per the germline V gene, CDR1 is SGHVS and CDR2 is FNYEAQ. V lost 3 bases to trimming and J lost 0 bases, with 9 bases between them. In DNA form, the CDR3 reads TGTGCCAGCAGCTTTGGGACTGGCTCCTACAATGAGCAGTTCTTC. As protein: CASSFGTGSYNEQFF.

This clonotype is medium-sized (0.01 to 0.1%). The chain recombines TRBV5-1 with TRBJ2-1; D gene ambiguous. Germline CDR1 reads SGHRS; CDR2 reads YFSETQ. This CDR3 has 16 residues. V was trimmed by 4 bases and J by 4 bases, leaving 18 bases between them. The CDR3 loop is CASSPSRLGSYNEQFF. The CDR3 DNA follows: TGCGCCAGCAGCCCAAGTAGGTTGGGATCATACAATGAGCAGTTCTTC.

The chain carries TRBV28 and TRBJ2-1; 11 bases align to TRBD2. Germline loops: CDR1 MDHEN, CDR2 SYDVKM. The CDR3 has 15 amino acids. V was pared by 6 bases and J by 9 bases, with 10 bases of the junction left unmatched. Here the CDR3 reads CASRTKLAGAGEQFF. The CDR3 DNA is TGTGCCAGCAGGACTAAACTAGCGGGAGCTGGTGAGCAGTTCTTC.

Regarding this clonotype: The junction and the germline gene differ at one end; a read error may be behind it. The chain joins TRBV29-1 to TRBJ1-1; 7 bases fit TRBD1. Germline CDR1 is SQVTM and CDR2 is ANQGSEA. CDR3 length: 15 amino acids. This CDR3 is CSIEGPTGSNTEAFF. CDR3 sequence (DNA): TGTAGCATTGAAGGTCCGACAGGGTCCAACACTGAAGCTTTCTTT.

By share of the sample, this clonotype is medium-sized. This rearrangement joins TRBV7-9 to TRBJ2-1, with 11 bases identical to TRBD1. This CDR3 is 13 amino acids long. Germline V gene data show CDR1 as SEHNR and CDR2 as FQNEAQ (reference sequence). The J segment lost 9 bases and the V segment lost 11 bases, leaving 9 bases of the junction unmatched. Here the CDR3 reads CAGSGQGEGEQFF. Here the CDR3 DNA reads TGTGCCGGCTCGGGACAGGGGGAAGGTGAGCAGTTCTTC.

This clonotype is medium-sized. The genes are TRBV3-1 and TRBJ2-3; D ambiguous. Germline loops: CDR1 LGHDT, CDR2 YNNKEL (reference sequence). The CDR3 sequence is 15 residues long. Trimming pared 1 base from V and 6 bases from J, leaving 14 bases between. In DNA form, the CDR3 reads TGTGCCAGCAGCCAAGGGATGGCAACCGGGGATACGCAGTATTTT. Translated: CASSQGMATGDTQYF.

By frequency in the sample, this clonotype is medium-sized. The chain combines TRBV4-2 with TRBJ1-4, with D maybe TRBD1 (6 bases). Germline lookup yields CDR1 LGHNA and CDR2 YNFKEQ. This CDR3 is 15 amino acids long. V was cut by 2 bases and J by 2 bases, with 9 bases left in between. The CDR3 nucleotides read TGTGCCAGCAGCCAAACAGGGACTACTAATGAAAAACTGTTTTTT. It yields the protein CASSQTGTTNEKLFF.

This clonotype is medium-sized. CDR3 DNA sequence: TGTGCCAGCAGCTTTCCCAGCACAGATACGCAGTATTTT. Encoded protein: CASSFPSTDTQYF. The chain is built from TRBV7-9 and TRBJ2-3; D gene unclear. The germline gives CDR1 SEHNR, CDR2 FQNEAQ (reference sequence). V shed 3 bases and J shed 0 bases, with 4 bases lying between them. The CDR3 runs to 13 residues.

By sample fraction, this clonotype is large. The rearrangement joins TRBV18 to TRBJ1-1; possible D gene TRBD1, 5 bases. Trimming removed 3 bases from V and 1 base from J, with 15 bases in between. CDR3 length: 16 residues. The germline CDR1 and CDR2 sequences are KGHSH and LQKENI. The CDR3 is CASSPTLGRGNTEAFF. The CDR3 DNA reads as TGTGCCAGCTCACCGACTCTGGGGAGGGGGAACACTGAAGCTTTCTTT.

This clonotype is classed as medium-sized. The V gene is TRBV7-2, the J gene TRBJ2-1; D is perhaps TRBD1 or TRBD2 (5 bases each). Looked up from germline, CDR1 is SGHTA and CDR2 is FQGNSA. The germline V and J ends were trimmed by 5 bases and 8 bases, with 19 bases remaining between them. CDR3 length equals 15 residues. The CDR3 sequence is CASSPGPTLVYEQFF. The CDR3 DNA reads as TGTGCCAGCAGCCCGGGACCTACTCTAGTTTATGAGCAGTTCTTC.

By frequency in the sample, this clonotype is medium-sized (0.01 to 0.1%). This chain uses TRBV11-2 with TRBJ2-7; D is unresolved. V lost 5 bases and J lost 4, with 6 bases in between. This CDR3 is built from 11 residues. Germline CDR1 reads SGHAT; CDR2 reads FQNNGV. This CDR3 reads CASSRVYEQYF. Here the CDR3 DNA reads TGTGCCAGCAGCCGCGTATACGAGCAGTACTTC.

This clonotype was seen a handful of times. CDR3 sequence reads: CASSPRAGVTGNEQFF. CDR3 DNA sequence: TGTGCCAGCAGCCCCCGAGCGGGAGTGACCGGGAATGAGCAGTTCTTC. The chain joins TRBV7-9 to TRBJ2-1; 8 bases match TRBD2. The germline V gene has CDR1 SEHNR and CDR2 FQNEAQ (reference sequence). This CDR3 is 16 amino acids long. Trimming cost V 5 bases and J 7 bases; bases outside gene matches: 13.

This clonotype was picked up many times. This chain's CDR3 is CASSSGHGLNTEAFF. The CDR3 DNA reads as TGTGCCAGCAGTTCGGGACACGGCTTGAACACTGAAGCTTTCTTT. The chain is built from TRBV28 and TRBJ1-1; TRBD1 is a possible D gene (6 bases). Germline CDR1 is MDHEN and CDR2 is SYDVKM. Trimming shortened V by 4 bases and J by 0 bases, and 12 bases separated the two germline ends. CDR3 length: 15 residues.

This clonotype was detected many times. The CDR3 nucleotides read TGTGCCAGCAGCCCGGACCGAGTTTCAGGGGAGCTGTTTTTT. It codes for CASSPDRVSGELFF. The rearrangement joins TRBV7-2 to TRBJ2-2, with D unclear. Germline-derived CDR1 and CDR2 are SGHTA and FQGNSA. The CDR3 has 14 amino acids. V lost 5 bases, J lost 8 bases, and 15 bases lay in between. The full variable domain, with the rest looked up from reference TRBV7-2 and TRBJ2-2, is GAGVSQSPSNKVTEKGKDVELRCDPISGHTALYWYRQSLGQGLEFLIYFQGNSAPDKSGLPSDRFSAERTGGSVSTLTIQRTQQEDSAVYLCASSPDRVSGELFFGEGSRLTVL.

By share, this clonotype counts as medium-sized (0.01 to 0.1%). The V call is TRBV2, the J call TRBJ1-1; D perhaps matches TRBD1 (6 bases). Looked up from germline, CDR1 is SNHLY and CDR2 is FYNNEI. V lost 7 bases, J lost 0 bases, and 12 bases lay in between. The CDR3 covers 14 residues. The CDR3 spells CASKRTDMNTEAFF. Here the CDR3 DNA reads TGTGCCAGCAAAAGGACAGACATGAACACTGAAGCTTTCTTT.